This T cell receptor beta chain stems from a study of OX40 agonist ivuxolimab in advanced cancers. Turning to the study itself: Ivuxolimab is a fully human IgG2 antibody that activates OX40 (CD134). Patients received intravenous ivuxolimab every 2 weeks at 0.01 to 10 mg/kg. Findings and limits, study-wide: Expanded peripheral T cells had an undetermined antigen specificity. Expanded clones were, on average, more numerous in CD8+ T cells than in CD4+.

To note about this clone: Its antigen remains unidentified.

Profiled with immunoSEQ multiplex PCR; TCRdb holds only in-frame clones, not every one. Among some 99,000 clones, less than 95% were seen once, and the ten largest hold around 1.6%. Sequencing used CD4+ or CD8+ T cells sorted from blood, obtained in a trial of the OX40 agonist ivuxolimab. This TCR came from an adult with an advanced solid tumor such as melanoma, head and neck, liver or kidney cancer.

The CDR3 protein is CASSIGGGRFYEQYF. The CDR3 DNA sequence: TGTGCCAGTAGTATAGGAGGCGGACGGTTCTACGAGCAGTACTTC. This sequence joins TRBV19 and TRBJ2-7, with D unclear. Trimming removed 1 base at V and 3 bases at J, with 13 bases between. CDR1 is LNHDA and CDR2 is SQIVND in the germline V gene (reference sequence). The CDR3 loop spans 15 amino acids.